Each of the 21 T cell receptor beta chains below was sequenced from the same sample in a study of T-cell reconstitution after alpha-beta-depleted transplantation in children. Unique molecular identifiers were incorporated during preparation of the TCRbeta library. TCRdb used MiXCR to reprocess the PCR reads, holding one entry per CDR3 protein. The data hold 500,000 to 600,000 distinct CDR3 sequences, with over 25% observed a single time. The sample was PBMCs, taken before TCRalphabeta/CD19-depleted stem cell transplant. The receptors originated from a boy younger than two with Wiskott-Aldrich syndrome, due to receive a stem cell transplant.

J is TRBJ2-1 and V is TRBV11-2; 8 positions match TRBD2. The CDR3 runs to 16 residues. In germline, CDR1 is SGHAT, CDR2 FQNNGV. Losses at the gene ends were 0 bases for V and 3 bases for J; bases not matched to a gene: 4. This CDR3 is CASSLDGTRVYNEQFF. Written as DNA, the CDR3 is TGTGCCAGCAGCTTAGACGGGACTAGGGTCTACAATGAGCAGTTCTTC.

This clonotype was detected a few times. This chain links TRBV29-1 with TRBJ2-2, with TRBD2 as a possible D gene (6 bases). With 6 bases removed from V and 4 bases from J, the gap between germline ends came to 15 bases. This CDR3 comprises 14 residues. Germline loops: CDR1 SQVTM, CDR2 ANQGSEA. The CDR3 coding sequence is TGCAGCGTGGAAACCGGGAGTTTCACCGGGGAGCTGTTTTTT. Its protein product is CSVETGSFTGELFF.

This clonotype was seen only a few times. The gene calls are TRBV20-1 and TRBJ2-3; 13 bases align to TRBD2. Germline-derived CDR1 and CDR2 are DFQATT and SNEGSKA (reference sequence). The CDR3 covers 15 residues. The CDR3 coding sequence is TGCAGCACCCCCCGACTAGCGGGAGGCCCAGATACGCAGTATTTT. Translation: CSTPRLAGGPDTQYF.

This clonotype was seen more than once but under ten times. This chain connects TRBV2 to TRBJ2-5; D not resolved. V lost 0 bases and J 4 bases, leaving 9 bases between the germline ends. The germline gives CDR1 SNHLY, CDR2 FYNNEI. This CDR3 comprises 14 residues. The CDR3 coding sequence is TGTGCCAGCAGTGAAGCCTGGGTGCGAGAGACCCAGTACTTC. The encoded protein is CASSEAWVRETQYF. Complete variable domain (other parts from reference TRBV2 and TRBJ2-5): EPEVTQTPSHQVTQMGQEVILRCVPISNHLYFYWYRQILGQKVEFLVSFYNNEISEKSEIFDDQFSVERPDGSNFTLKIRSTKLEDSAMYFCASSEAWVRETQYFGPGTRLLVL.

The chain links TRBV12-3 or TRBV12-4 to TRBJ1-2; D gene unclear. Trimming took 3 bases from V and 0 from J, leaving 14 bases between them. This CDR3 has 16 amino acids. The CDR3, as DNA: TGTGCCAGCAGTTTCCAGGCAGGTTCAACTAACTATGGCTACACCTTC. Amino acids: CASSFQAGSTNYGYTF.

The rearrangement links TRBV5-1 to TRBJ2-5; 12 nucleotides agree with TRBD2. The germline gives CDR1 SGHRS, CDR2 YFSETQ. This CDR3 spans 16 amino acids. The V and J ends lost 1 base and 5 bases, in that order; junction bases with no gene match: 6. Written as DNA, the CDR3 is TGCGCCAGCAGCTTGAGCTGGACTAGCGGGACGGAGACCCAGTACTTC. It yields the protein CASSLSWTSGTETQYF.

This clonotype has a handful of counts. The chain couples TRBV7-8 to TRBJ2-1; D unresolved. V gave up 5 bases and J gave up 3 bases, with 11 bases separating them. CDR3 size: 14 residues. Germline loops: CDR1 SGHVS, CDR2 FQNEAQ. The CDR3 here is CASSASAVYNEQFF. As DNA, the CDR3 is TGTGCCAGCAGCGCCTCCGCGGTCTACAATGAGCAGTTCTTC. Supplemented by reference TRBV7-8 and TRBJ2-1, the full variable domain reads GAGVSQSPRYKVAKRGQDVALRCDPISGHVSLFWYQQALGQGPEFLTYFQNEAQLDKSGLPSDRFFAERPEGSVSTLKIQRTQQEDSAVYLCASSASAVYNEQFFGPGTRLTVL.

This clonotype was counted between two and nine times. This chain uses TRBV29-1 with TRBJ1-1, with 8 nucleotides matching TRBD1. The V and J ends lost 8 bases and 5 bases, in that order; junction bases with no gene match: 16. Germline-derived CDR1 and CDR2 are SQVTM and ANQGSEA. This CDR3 spans 15 amino acids. The CDR3 DNA is TGCAGCCTAACCCCGTTTACAGGGGGGGGGACTGAAGCTTTCTTT. It encodes CSLTPFTGGGTEAFF.

This clonotype was seen a handful of times. This chain joins TRBV6-1 and TRBJ2-2, with D possibly being TRBD2 (6 bases). The germline gives CDR1 MNHNS, CDR2 SASEGT. The CDR3 consists of 16 residues. Trimming removed 5 bases from V and 2 bases from J, with 15 bases in between. The CDR3 nucleotides read TGTGCCAGCAGTCGAAAGCCTAGCGCAAACACCGGGGAGCTGTTTTTT. This translates into CASSRKPSANTGELFF.

This clonotype was detected a few times. The J gene is TRBJ2-1, the V gene TRBV5-1; D remains ambiguous. The CDR3 is 13 residues long. V was shortened by 0 bases and J by 5 bases, with 6 bases between the two germline ends. Germline V gene sequence: CDR1 SGHRS, CDR2 YFSETQ. In nucleotides, the CDR3 is TGCGCCAGCAGCTTGGACTTTCACAATGAGCAGTTCTTC. This sequence encodes CASSLDFHNEQFF.

This sequence joins TRBV27 and TRBJ2-1; D gene unclear. This CDR3 region has 12 residues. Deletions cut 7 bases from V and 4 bases from J, with 8 bases between. Germline assignment: CDR1 MNHEY and CDR2 SMNVEV (reference sequence). The CDR3 protein is CASTGVYNEQFF. CDR3 nucleotides: TGTGCCAGCACTGGGGTATACAATGAGCAGTTCTTC.

A few counts support this clonotype. The chain couples TRBV6-1 to TRBJ2-7; D is uncertain. The germline gives CDR1 MNHNS, CDR2 SASEGT. CDR3 length: 15 amino acids. Trimming took 6 bases from V and 0 from J, leaving 15 bases between them. CDR3 in amino acids: CASRPMGSISYEQYF. The CDR3 DNA is TGTGCCAGCAGGCCAATGGGTTCCATCTCCTACGAGCAGTACTTC.

CDR3 amino acids: CSASITGGDSPLHF. The DNA of the CDR3 is TGCAGCGCATCGATTACAGGGGGCGATTCACCCCTCCACTTT. The rearrangement uses TRBV29-1 and TRBJ1-6; 9 bases agree with TRBD1. Germline V CDR1 and CDR2: SQVTM, ANQGSEA. The CDR3 contains 14 residues. Trimming cost V 7 bases and J 8 bases; bases outside gene matches: 9. The variable domain in full, with the rest retrieved from reference TRBV29-1 and TRBJ1-6, is SAVISQKPSRDICQRGTSLTIQCQVDSQVTMMFWYRQQPGQSLTLIATANQGSEATYESGFVIDKFPISRPNLTFSTLTVSNMSPEDSSIYLCSASITGGDSPLHFGNGTRLTVT.

About this clonotype itself: One end of the junction fails to match germline, which may point to a read error. This rearrangement joins TRBV27 to TRBJ2-7; 8 positions match TRBD1. The CDR3 runs 15 residues. Germline V gene sequence: CDR1 MNHEY, CDR2 SMNVEV (reference sequence). The CDR3 loop reads CASSSAGTGSYEQYF. The CDR3 nucleotides read TGCGCCAGCAGCTCGGCCGGGACAGGCTCCTACGAGCAGTACTTC.

CDR3 amino acids: CASSQAGGEQYF. The CDR3 region has the DNA TGCGCCAGCAGCCAAGCAGGGGGGGAGCAGTACTTC. The V call is TRBV4-1, the J call TRBJ2-7, with a tentative D call TRBD1 (7 bases). V lost 1 base and J lost 7, with 8 bases in between. This CDR3 has 12 residues. Germline V gene lookup returns CDR1 MGHRA and CDR2 YSYEKL.

This chain links TRBV4-1 with TRBJ2-7; 9 bases are shared with TRBD2. CDR3 length equals 17 residues. V lost 0 bases to trimming and J lost 2 bases; unmatched junction nucleotides: 8. Germline V gene sequence: CDR1 MGHRA, CDR2 YSYEKL. The CDR3 DNA sequence: TGCGCCAGCAGCCAAGATAAATGGGCGGGAGGGGCCTACGAGCAGTACTTC. This gives the protein CASSQDKWAGGAYEQYF.

The V gene is TRBV20-1, the J gene TRBJ2-7; D uncertain. CDR1 is DFQATT, CDR2 SNEGSKA, per germline (reference sequence). This CDR3 has 14 amino acids. Trimming took off 0 bases at V and 2 bases at J, with 11 bases between the two ends. The CDR3 region is CSARDLGSTYEQYF. The DNA for the CDR3 is TGCAGTGCTAGAGATCTGGGCAGTACCTACGAGCAGTACTTC.

In its sample, this clonotype was seen a few times. The CDR3 spells CASSLLGSGLPTDTQYF. In DNA, the CDR3 is TGCGCCAGCAGCTTGTTAGGTAGCGGATTACCCACAGATACGCAGTATTTT. This sequence joins TRBV5-1 and TRBJ2-3; perhaps TRBD2 as D (6 bases). Between the trimmed V and J ends, which lost 1 base and 2 bases, there was a span of 17 bases. The CDR3 extends over 17 amino acids. Germline V lookup: CDR1 SGHRS, CDR2 YFSETQ.

This clonotype was observed a few times. The chain combines TRBV27 with TRBJ2-2; the D gene is possibly TRBD2 (6 bases). V lost 5 bases and J lost 6, with 19 bases in between. CDR3 length: 16 residues. Germline assignment: CDR1 MNHEY and CDR2 SMNVEV (reference sequence). CDR3 sequence (DNA): TGTGCCAGCAGTCCACCCCTTGAGCGGGCGGCCGGGGAGCTGTTTTTT. Translation gives CASSPPLERAAGELFF.

A few counts support this clonotype. This sequence joins TRBV5-1 and TRBJ2-7, with D perhaps matching TRBD1 or TRBD2 (5 bases each). The CDR3 contains 14 residues. V lost 4 bases and J 2 bases, leaving 13 bases between the germline ends. Germline V gene data show CDR1 as SGHRS and CDR2 as YFSETQ. CDR3 coding DNA: TGCGCCAGCAGCCGCGTTCAGGGACCCTACGAGCAGTACTTC. Translated, it gives CASSRVQGPYEQYF.

This chain uses TRBV18 with TRBJ1-1; D is undetermined. CDR1 and CDR2 from the germline V gene are KGHSH and LQKENI. With 2 bases removed from V and 11 bases from J, the gap between germline ends came to 15 bases. The CDR3 contains 13 residues. The CDR3 DNA reads TGTGCCAGCTCACCAGGAGGAGTCAGAGGGGCTTTCTTT. This translates into CASSPGGVRGAFF.